This T cell receptor beta chain was profiled in a study of blood T cell repertoires in COVID-19. Across the whole study: Material from acute and convalescent COVID-19 was sourced from the United States, Italy and Spain. T cells, B-cell-depleted T cells, or PBMCs supplied cDNA or gDNA.

Germline lookup yields CDR1 SGHAT and CDR2 FQNNGV. J gave up 4 bases and V 3 bases, and 9 bases lay outside the gene matches. This CDR3 comprises 17 residues. As processed by the authors: Estimation of nucleated cell counts was performed using reference gene primer amplification. Sequencing was performed with immunoSEQ multiplex PCR; in TCRdb, only in-frame clones are kept and a portion is missing. V and J calls and clone size follow that table, whereas D and trimming were derived from the DNA. The table shows around 100,000 clones, with less than 90% occurring only once. The TCR was taken from a man aged 25 to 40 in a cohort sampled during active COVID-19. The J gene is TRBJ1-2, the V gene TRBV11-2; TRBD1 aligns across 12 bases. The sequenced sample consisted of peripheral blood. The CDR3 loop is CASSFTGTGGAGYGYTF. In DNA form, the CDR3 reads TGTGCCAGCAGCTTCACCGGGACAGGGGGCGCGGGCTATGGCTACACCTTC.